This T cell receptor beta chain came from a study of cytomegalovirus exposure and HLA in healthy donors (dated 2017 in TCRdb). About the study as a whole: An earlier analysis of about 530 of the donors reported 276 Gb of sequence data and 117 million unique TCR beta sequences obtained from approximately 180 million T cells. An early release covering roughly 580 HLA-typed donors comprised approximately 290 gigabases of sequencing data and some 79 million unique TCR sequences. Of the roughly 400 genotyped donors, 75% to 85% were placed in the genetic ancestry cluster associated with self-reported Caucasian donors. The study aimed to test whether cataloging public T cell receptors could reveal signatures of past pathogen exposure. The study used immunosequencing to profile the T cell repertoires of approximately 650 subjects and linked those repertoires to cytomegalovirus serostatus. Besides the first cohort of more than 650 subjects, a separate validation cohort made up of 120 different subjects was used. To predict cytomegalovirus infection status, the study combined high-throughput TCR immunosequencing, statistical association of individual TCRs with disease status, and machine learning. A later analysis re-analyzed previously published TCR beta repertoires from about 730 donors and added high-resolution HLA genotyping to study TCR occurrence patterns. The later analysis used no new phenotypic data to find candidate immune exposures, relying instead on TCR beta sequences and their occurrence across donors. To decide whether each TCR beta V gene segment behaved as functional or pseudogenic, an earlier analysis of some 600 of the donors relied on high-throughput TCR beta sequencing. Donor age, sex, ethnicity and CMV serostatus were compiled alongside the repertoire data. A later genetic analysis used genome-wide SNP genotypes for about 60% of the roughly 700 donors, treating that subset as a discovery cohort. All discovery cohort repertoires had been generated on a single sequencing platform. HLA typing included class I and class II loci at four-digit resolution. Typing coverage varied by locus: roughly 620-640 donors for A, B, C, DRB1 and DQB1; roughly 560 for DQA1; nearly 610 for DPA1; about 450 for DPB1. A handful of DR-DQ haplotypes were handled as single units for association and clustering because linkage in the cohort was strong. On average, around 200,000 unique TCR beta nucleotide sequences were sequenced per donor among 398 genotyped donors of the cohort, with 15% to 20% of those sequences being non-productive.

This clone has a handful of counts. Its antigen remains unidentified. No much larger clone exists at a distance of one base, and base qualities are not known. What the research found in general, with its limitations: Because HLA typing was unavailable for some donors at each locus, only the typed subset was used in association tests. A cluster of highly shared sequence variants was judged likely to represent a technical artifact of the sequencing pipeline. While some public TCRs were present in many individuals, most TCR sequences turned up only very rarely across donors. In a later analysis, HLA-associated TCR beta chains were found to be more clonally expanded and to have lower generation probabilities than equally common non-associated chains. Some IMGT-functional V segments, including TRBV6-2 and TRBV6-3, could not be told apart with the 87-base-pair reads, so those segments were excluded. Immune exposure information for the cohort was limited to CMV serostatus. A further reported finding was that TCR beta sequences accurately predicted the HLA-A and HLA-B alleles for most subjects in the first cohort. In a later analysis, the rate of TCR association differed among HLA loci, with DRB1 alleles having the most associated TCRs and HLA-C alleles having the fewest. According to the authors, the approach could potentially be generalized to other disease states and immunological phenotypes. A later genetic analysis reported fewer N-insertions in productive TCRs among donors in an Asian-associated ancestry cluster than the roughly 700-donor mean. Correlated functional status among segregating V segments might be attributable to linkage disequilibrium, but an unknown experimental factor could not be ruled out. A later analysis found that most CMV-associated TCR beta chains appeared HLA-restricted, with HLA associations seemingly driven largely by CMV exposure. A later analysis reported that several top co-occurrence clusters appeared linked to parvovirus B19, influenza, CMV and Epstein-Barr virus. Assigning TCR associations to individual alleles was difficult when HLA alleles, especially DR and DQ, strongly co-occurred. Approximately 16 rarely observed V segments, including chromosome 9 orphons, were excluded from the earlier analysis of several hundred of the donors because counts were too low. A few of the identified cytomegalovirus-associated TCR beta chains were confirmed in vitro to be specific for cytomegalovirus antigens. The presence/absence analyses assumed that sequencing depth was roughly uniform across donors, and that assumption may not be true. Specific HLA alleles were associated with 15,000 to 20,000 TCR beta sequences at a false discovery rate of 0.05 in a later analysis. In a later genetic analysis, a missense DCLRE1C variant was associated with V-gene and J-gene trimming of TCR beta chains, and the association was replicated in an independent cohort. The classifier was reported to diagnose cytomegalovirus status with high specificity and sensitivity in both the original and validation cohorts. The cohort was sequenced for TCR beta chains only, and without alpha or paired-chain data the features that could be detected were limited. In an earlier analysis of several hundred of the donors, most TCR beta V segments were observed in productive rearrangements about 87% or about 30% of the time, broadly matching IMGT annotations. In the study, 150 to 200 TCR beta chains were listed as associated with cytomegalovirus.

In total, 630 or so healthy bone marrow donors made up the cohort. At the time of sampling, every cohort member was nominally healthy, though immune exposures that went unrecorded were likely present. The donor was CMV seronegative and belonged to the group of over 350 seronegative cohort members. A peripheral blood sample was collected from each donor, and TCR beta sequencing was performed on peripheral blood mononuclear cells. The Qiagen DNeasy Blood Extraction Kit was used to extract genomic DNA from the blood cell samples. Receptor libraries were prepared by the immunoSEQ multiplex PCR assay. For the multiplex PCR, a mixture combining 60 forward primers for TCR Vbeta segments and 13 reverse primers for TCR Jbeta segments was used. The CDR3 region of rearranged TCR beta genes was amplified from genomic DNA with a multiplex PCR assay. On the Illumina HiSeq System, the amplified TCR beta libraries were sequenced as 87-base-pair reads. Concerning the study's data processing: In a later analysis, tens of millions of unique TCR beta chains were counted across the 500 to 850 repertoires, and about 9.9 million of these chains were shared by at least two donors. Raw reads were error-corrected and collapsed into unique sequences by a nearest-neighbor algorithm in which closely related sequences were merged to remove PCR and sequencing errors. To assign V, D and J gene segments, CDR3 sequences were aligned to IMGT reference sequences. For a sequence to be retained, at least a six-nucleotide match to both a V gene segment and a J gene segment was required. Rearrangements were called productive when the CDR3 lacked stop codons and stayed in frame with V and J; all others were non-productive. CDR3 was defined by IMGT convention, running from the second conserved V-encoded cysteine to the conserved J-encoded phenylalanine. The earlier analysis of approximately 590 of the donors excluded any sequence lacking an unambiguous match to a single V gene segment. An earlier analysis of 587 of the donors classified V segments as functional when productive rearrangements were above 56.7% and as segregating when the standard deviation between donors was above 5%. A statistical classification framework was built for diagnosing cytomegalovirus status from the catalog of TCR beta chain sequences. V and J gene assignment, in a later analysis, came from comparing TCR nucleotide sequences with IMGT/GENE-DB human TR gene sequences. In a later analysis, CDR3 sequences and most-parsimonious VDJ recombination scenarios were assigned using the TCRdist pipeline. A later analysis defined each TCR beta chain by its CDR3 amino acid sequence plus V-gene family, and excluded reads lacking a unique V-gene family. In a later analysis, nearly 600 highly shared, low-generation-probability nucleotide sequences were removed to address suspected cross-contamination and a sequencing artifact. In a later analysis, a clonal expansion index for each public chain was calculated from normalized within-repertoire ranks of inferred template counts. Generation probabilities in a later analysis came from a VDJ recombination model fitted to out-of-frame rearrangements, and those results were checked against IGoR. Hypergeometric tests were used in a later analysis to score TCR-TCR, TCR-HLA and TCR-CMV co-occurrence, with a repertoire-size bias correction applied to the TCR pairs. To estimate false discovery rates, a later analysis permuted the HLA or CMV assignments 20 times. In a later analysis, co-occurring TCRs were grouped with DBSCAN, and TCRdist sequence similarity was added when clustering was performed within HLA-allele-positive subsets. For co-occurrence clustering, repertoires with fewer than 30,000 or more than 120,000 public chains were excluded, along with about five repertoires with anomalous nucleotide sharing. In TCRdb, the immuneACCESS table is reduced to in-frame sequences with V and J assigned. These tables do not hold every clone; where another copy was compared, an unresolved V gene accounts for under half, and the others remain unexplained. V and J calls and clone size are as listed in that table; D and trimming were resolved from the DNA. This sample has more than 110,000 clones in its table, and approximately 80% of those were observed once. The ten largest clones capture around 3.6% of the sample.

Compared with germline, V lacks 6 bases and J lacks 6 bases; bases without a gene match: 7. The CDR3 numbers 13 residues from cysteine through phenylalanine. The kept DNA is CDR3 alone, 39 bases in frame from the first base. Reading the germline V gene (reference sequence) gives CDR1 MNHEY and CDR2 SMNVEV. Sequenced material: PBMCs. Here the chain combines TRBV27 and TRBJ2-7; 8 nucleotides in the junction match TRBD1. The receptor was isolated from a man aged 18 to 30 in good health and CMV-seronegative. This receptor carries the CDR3 CASRRQGAREQYF. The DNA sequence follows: TGTGCCAGCAGACGCCAGGGGGCGCGCGAGCAGTACTTC.